This TCR beta chain stems from a study of T cell repertoires in cytomegalovirus infection. Looking at the study overall: Public TCR beta signatures provided an indication of both CMV infection and a matching HLA type.

Via MiXCR, TCRdb re-called the reads, giving one row per CDR3 protein. The data contain roughly 310,000 distinct CDR3 sequences, about 17% of them singletons. Regarding the study as a whole: HLA-C-restricted, CMV-specific TCR beta clonotypes were dominant ex vivo.

This clonotype was seen at least ten times. As yet, its antigen is unknown. V shed 4 bases and J 4 bases; nucleotides not matched to a gene: 8. CDR1 is SGHRS, CDR2 YFSETQ, per germline. This CDR3 has 17 residues. The chain is built from TRBV5-1 and TRBJ2-1, with TRBD2 identical over 13 bases. The specimen was PBMCs. The sequence derives from a human donor in good health (CMV status not recorded). Some clones in this sample may be carry-over from other donors' samples. CDR3 loop: CASSPRLAGGLYNEQFF. The CDR3 nucleotides read TGCGCCAGCAGCCCCAGACTAGCGGGGGGCCTGTACAATGAGCAGTTCTTC.